A selection of T cell receptor beta chains follows, all from one sample in a study of T cell responses to AZD1222 COVID-19 vaccine. Using immunoSEQ multiplex PCR, the repertoire was profiled, and TCRdb retains in-frame clones only, with some absent. This sample has some 120,000 clones, with around 94% found just once. Sequences were derived from peripheral blood, sampled on day 0 of AZD1222 vaccination. The receptors come from an adult in good health. Both conserved end residues are part of each CDR3. D genes are given only for firm matches. Size is stated for part of the rows, as once, few or many counts, or as a class when the clone is expanded.

v_gene: TRBV30
d_gene: .
abundance: .
j_gene: TRBJ1-3
CDR3aa: CAWSVGHSGNTIYF
CDR3nt: TGTGCCTGGAGTGTGGGCCATTCTGGAAACACCATATATTTT

v_gene: TRBV2
d_gene: .
abundance: once
j_gene: TRBJ1-2
CDR3aa: CASDFNGGQGYTF
CDR3nt: TGTGCCAGCGACTTTAATGGGGGGCAAGGCTACACCTTC

v_gene: TRBV7-9
d_gene: TRBD2
abundance: .
j_gene: TRBJ2-1
CDR3aa: CASSDPGLAPEQFF
CDR3nt: TGTGCCAGCAGCGACCCGGGACTAGCGCCTGAGCAGTTCTTC

v_gene: TRBV4-1
d_gene: .
abundance: .
j_gene: TRBJ2-5
CDR3aa: CASSQPTRRETQYF
CDR3nt: TGCGCCAGCAGCCAGCCTACTAGGCGGGAGACCCAGTACTTC

v_gene: TRBV6-2/TRBV6-3
d_gene: .
abundance: once
j_gene: TRBJ2-7
CDR3aa: CASSYFQEVTYEQYF
CDR3nt: TGTGCCAGCAGTTACTTCCAGGAAGTAACCTACGAGCAGTACTTC

v_gene: TRBV27
d_gene: TRBD1
abundance: .
j_gene: TRBJ2-5
CDR3aa: CASSPIAVGTGNKETQYF
CDR3nt: TGTGCCAGCAGTCCCATCGCCGTCGGGACAGGGAATAAGGAGACCCAGTACTTC

v_gene: TRBV7-2
d_gene: .
abundance: .
j_gene: TRBJ2-1
CDR3aa: CASSFDRSSYNEQFF
CDR3nt: TGTGCCAGCAGCTTCGACAGGAGCTCCTACAATGAGCAGTTCTTC

v_gene: TRBV19
d_gene: TRBD1
abundance: .
j_gene: TRBJ1-1
CDR3aa: CASSSPGQSNTEAFF
CDR3nt: TGTGCCAGTAGTTCACCGGGACAGTCGAACACTGAAGCTTTCTTT

v_gene: TRBV6-1
d_gene: .
abundance: .
j_gene: TRBJ1-1
CDR3aa: CASSEEGVGTEAFF
CDR3nt: TGTGCCAGCAGTGAAGAGGGGGTAGGCACTGAAGCTTTCTTT

v_gene: TRBV27
d_gene: .
abundance: once
j_gene: TRBJ1-5
CDR3aa: CASSLGRPSYNQPQHF
CDR3nt: TGTGCCAGCAGTCTAGGGCGCCCATCTTACAATCAGCCCCAGCATTTT

v_gene: TRBV18
d_gene: .
abundance: .
j_gene: TRBJ2-1
CDR3aa: CASSPRRQGLSGYEQFF
CDR3nt: TGTGCCAGCTCACCACGCCGACAGGGTCTGAGCGGGTATGAGCAGTTCTTC

v_gene: TRBV6-5
d_gene: .
abundance: .
j_gene: TRBJ2-2
CDR3aa: CASSSPTGELFF
CDR3nt: TGTGCCAGCAGTTCCCCGACCGGGGAGCTGTTTTTT

v_gene: TRBV27
d_gene: TRBD1
abundance: .
j_gene: TRBJ1-2
CDR3aa: CASSSGRTGGRTF
CDR3nt: TGTGCCAGCAGTTCCGGGAGGACAGGCGGTCGGACCTTC

v_gene: TRBV28
d_gene: .
abundance: .
j_gene: TRBJ2-5
CDR3aa: CASTPPWTRQETQYF
CDR3nt: TGTGCCAGCACCCCTCCCTGGACTCGACAAGAGACCCAGTACTTC

v_gene: TRBV18
d_gene: .
abundance: once
j_gene: TRBJ1-1
CDR3aa: CASSPRYTEAFF
CDR3nt: TGTGCCAGCTCACCCAGGTACACTGAAGCTTTCTTT

v_gene: TRBV6-5
d_gene: TRBD2
abundance: .
j_gene: TRBJ2-1
CDR3aa: CASSLTSGTYNEQFF
CDR3nt: TGTGCCAGCAGTCTGACTAGCGGGACCTACAATGAGCAGTTCTTC

v_gene: TRBV27
d_gene: TRBD1
abundance: .
j_gene: TRBJ2-7
CDR3aa: CASSLSGGGWTGGIYEQYF
CDR3nt: TGTGCCAGCAGTTTATCTGGCGGGGGGTGGACAGGGGGCATCTACGAGCAGTACTTC

v_gene: TRBV7-2
d_gene: TRBD2
abundance: .
j_gene: TRBJ2-1
CDR3aa: CASSLVPGLAGGRNEQFF
CDR3nt: TGTGCCAGCAGCTTAGTCCCGGGACTAGCGGGAGGAAGAAATGAGCAGTTCTTC

v_gene: TRBV4-1
d_gene: .
abundance: .
j_gene: TRBJ1-4
CDR3aa: CASSQFWGSSPRLFF
CDR3nt: TGCGCCAGCAGCCAATTTTGGGGGAGTTCGCCAAGGCTGTTTTTT

v_gene: TRBV9
d_gene: .
abundance: .
j_gene: TRBJ2-3
CDR3aa: CASSVGRGENTQYF
CDR3nt: TGTGCCAGCAGCGTTGGACGGGGTGAGAATACGCAGTATTTT

v_gene: TRBV11-2
d_gene: .
abundance: .
j_gene: TRBJ1-2
CDR3aa: CASSKAGDYGYTF
CDR3nt: TGTGCCAGCTCGAAGGCAGGCGACTATGGCTACACCTTC

v_gene: TRBV12-5
d_gene: .
abundance: .
j_gene: TRBJ1-4
CDR3aa: CASGLVVRATNEKLFF
CDR3nt: TGTGCTAGTGGTTTGGTAGTAAGGGCAACTAATGAAAAACTGTTTTTT

v_gene: TRBV20-1
d_gene: TRBD1
abundance: few
j_gene: TRBJ1-6
CDR3aa: CSASRGTGDSPLHF
CDR3nt: TGCAGTGCTAGTCGGGGGACAGGGGATTCACCCCTCCACTTT

v_gene: TRBV16
d_gene: .
abundance: .
j_gene: TRBJ1-2
CDR3aa: CASSQEESLGGYTF
CDR3nt: TGTGCCAGCAGCCAAGAGGAGTCCCTGGGTGGCTACACCTTC

v_gene: TRBV19
d_gene: TRBD1
abundance: .
j_gene: TRBJ1-2
CDR3aa: CASGYGQGASGYTF
CDR3nt: TGTGCCAGTGGGTACGGACAGGGGGCTTCAGGCTACACCTTC